The sequence of this T cell receptor (beta chain) was determined in a study of blood T cell repertoires in COVID-19. Background on the study: The United States, Italy and Spain provided the acute and convalescent COVID-19 samples.

As originally analysed: Quantification of nucleated cells was approximated via reference gene primer amplification. The table came from immunoSEQ multiplex PCR; TCRdb's copy has only in-frame clones and leaves some out. V, J and clone size were drawn from that table, and D and trimming were deduced from the DNA. The sample consists of approximately 88,000 clones, more than 65% of them appearing once. Seattle-derived patients entered the study during active infection and were followed longitudinally. From germline, CDR1 is MNHEY and CDR2 SMNVEV (reference sequence). J gave up 5 bases and V 4 bases, and 6 bases lay outside the gene matches. CDR3 length equals 15 residues.

This rearrangement joins TRBV27 to TRBJ2-1, with 9 bases identical to TRBD1. Sequences were obtained from peripheral blood. This receptor was obtained from a man between 70 and 80 years old with COVID-19, enrolled during active disease. The CDR3 region is CASSSWTGVNNEQFF. Written as DNA, the CDR3 is TGTGCCAGCAGTTCCTGGACAGGGGTCAACAATGAGCAGTTCTTC.